The clone carrying this T cell receptor (beta chain) was counted between two and nine times. As yet, its antigen is unknown. A universal primer site arose from template switching, and cDNA bore unique molecular identifiers. TCRdb re-called the 5' RACE reads through MiXCR, storing one row per CDR3 protein. The sample carries approximately 590,000 distinct CDR3 sequences, 9.5% to 10% recorded once. The sample belongs to a study of identical twins. Study-level points and caveats: Zero-insertion analyses might be partly confounded by invariant T cells like MAIT and iNKT. Out-of-frame alpha sequences shared between twins exhibited an excess of low generation probability.

CDR1 is ENHRY, CDR2 SYGVKD, per germline. The CDR3 has 14 residues. Losses at the gene ends were 7 bases for V and 4 bases for J; bases not matched to a gene: 8. These data were likewise used in another study, on yellow fever vaccine responses in identical twins.

The receptor was derived from a woman aged 18-35 years in good health. The rearrangement links TRBV10-3 to TRBJ2-7; 9 nucleotides agree with TRBD2. The sample comprised PBMCs. This chain's CDR3 is CAIKISGGRYEQYF. CDR3 DNA sequence: TGTGCCATCAAAATAAGCGGGGGGCGATACGAGCAGTACTTC.